The clone carrying this T cell receptor (beta chain) was seen only once. Some clones are missing from TCRdb's copy, which holds only in-frame ones; the method was immunoSEQ multiplex PCR. The table records roughly 1 million clones, about 74% of them present only once. The data were obtained in a study of shared clonotypes between healthy human individuals. V was cut by 0 bases and J by 3 bases, with 10 bases left in between. From germline, CDR1 is SGHTS and CDR2 YDEGEE. The CDR3 runs 15 residues. The chain couples TRBV5-8 to TRBJ1-5, with no clear D. Sequencing input: memory CD4+ T cells sorted from blood. Sample subset: CD45RA-negative fraction. The receptor comes from a man between 18 and 35 years old in good health. The CDR3 DNA follows: TGTGCCAGCAGCTTGGCCCCCAGGCCCAATCAGCCCCAGCATTTT. Translation gives CASSLAPRPNQPQHF.